This T cell receptor beta chain originates from a study of cytomegalovirus exposure and HLA in healthy donors. Study details: The roughly 110 validation repertoires were reported in a later analysis to have been generated on the same platform as the roughly 680 first-cohort repertoires. Findings and caveats of the study: More than 150 TCR beta chains were listed as cytomegalovirus-associated. Rare TCR sequences predominated, though certain public TCRs were found in many donors.

Worth noting for this clone: The antigen remains unidentified.

CDR1 and CDR2 from the germline V gene are LNHDA and SQIVND (reference sequence). The CDR3 contains 16 residues. V was shortened by 4 bases and J by 1 base, with 11 bases between the two germline ends. Profiling relied on immunoSEQ multiplex PCR, and the TCRdb table lists in-frame clones only, not all of them. The sample yields about 110,000 clones, around 90% seen once. The clonotype originates from a woman aged 18-29 years in good health and CMV-seronegative. The sequenced material came from PBMCs. The chain combines TRBV19 with TRBJ1-6; a weak D match, TRBD1 (6 bases). The CDR3: CASSTRGGSYNSPLHF. The DNA for the CDR3 is TGTGCCAGTAGTACACGAGGGGGATCCTATAATTCACCCCTCCACTTT. The whole variable domain, remainder taken from reference TRBV19 and TRBJ1-6, is DGGITQSPKYLFRKEGQNVTLSCEQNLNHDAMYWYRQDPGQGLRLIYYSQIVNDFQKGDIAEGYSVSREKKESFPLTVTSAQKNPTAFYLCASSTRGGSYNSPLHFGNGTRLTVT.